The 2 T cell receptor beta chains below all came from one sample that was sequenced in a study of blood T cell repertoires in COVID-19 (dated by TCRdb to about 2020). Libraries came from the immunoSEQ multiplex PCR assay. TCRdb's version of the immuneACCESS table is confined to in-frame rearrangements and falls short of the full clone set. An unresolved V gene accounts for under half of the shortfall where checked; the remainder is of unknown origin. The sample records under 300,000 clones, roughly 90% of which are singletons. Roughly 1.9% of the sample goes to the ten largest clones. The sample was PBMCs or T cells enriched from blood (not recorded which). These TCRs come from a woman aged 55-70 years who had recovered from COVID-19.

The chain links TRBV9 to TRBJ2-5, with 14 bases aligning to TRBD2. V was pared by 4 bases and J by 5 bases, with 10 bases of the junction left unmatched. CDR1 is SGDLS, CDR2 YYNGEE, per germline. CDR3 size: 17 residues. CDR3 protein: CASSPGTSGSIGETQYF. The CDR3 DNA follows: TGTGCCAGCAGCCCGGGGACTAGCGGGAGTATCGGGGAGACCCAGTACTTC.

The chain carries TRBV18 and TRBJ1-2, with TRBD1 identical over 10 bases. This CDR3 spans 16 amino acids. V lost 2 bases, J lost 4 bases, and 7 bases stayed unmatched. Germline CDR1 and CDR2: KGHSH and LQKENI. The CDR3, as DNA: TGTGCCAGCTCACCATCACCGGGACAGGGGACCTATGGCTACACCTTC. This encodes CASSPSPGQGTYGYTF. Full variable domain (outside the CDR3, taken from reference TRBV18 and TRBJ1-2): NAGVMQNPRHLVRRRGQEARLRCSPMKGHSHVYWYRQLPEEGLKFMVYLQKENIIDESGMPKERFSAEFPKEGPSILRIQQVVRGDSAAYFCASSPSPGQGTYGYTFGSGTRLTVV.